A selection of T cell receptor beta chains follows, all from one sample in a study of cytomegalovirus exposure and HLA in healthy donors. Sequencing was performed with immunoSEQ multiplex PCR; in TCRdb, only in-frame clones are kept and a portion is missing. The sample consists of 75,000 to 95,000 clones, roughly 80% of them appearing once. Specimen: PBMCs. Source of these receptors: a man aged 50 to 60 in good health and CMV-seronegative. The CDR3 runs from the conserved cysteine through the conserved F or W. The D gene is left open where the match is weak. Clone size is shown for a subset of rows, as once, few, many or a class of expanded clone.

j_call: TRBJ1-5
v_call: TRBV7-3
clone_size: .
d_call: .
cdr3_nt: TGTGCCAGCAGCTCCACCTTCGGACAGTCGAATCAGCCCCAGCATTTT
cdr3_aa: CASSSTFGQSNQPQHF

j_call: TRBJ2-1
v_call: TRBV12-5
clone_size: .
d_call: TRBD1
cdr3_nt: TGTGCTAGTGGTTTCGGGACAGGGGGCGAGAGTGAGCAGTTCTTC
cdr3_aa: CASGFGTGGESEQFF

j_call: TRBJ2-1
v_call: TRBV2
clone_size: once
d_call: .
cdr3_nt: TGTGCCAGCAGTGATGGCACTAGTAGTTATGAGCAGTTCTTC
cdr3_aa: CASSDGTSSYEQFF

j_call: TRBJ1-1
v_call: TRBV11-3
clone_size: .
d_call: .
cdr3_nt: TGTGCCAGCACCGACCCACGAGGGAACACTGAAGCTTTCTTT
cdr3_aa: CASTDPRGNTEAFF

j_call: TRBJ2-5
v_call: TRBV5-5
clone_size: .
d_call: .
cdr3_nt: TGTGCCAGCAGCCAGGGGTTCCGGGAGACCCAGTACTTC
cdr3_aa: CASSQGFRETQYF

j_call: TRBJ2-5
v_call: TRBV12-5
clone_size: .
d_call: .
cdr3_nt: TGTGCTAGTGCTCGGGGGTACCAAGAGACCCAGTACTTC
cdr3_aa: CASARGYQETQYF

j_call: TRBJ1-1
v_call: TRBV6-5
clone_size: few
d_call: TRBD1
cdr3_nt: TGTGCCAGCAGGGTAGACAGGGATGGAGCTGAAGCTTTCTTT
cdr3_aa: CASRVDRDGAEAFF

j_call: TRBJ1-4
v_call: TRBV11-3
clone_size: .
d_call: .
cdr3_nt: TGTGCCAGCAGCAAAAGCCAGGGTCGTGAAAAACTGTTTTTT
cdr3_aa: CASSKSQGREKLFF

j_call: TRBJ2-3
v_call: TRBV5-1
clone_size: .
d_call: TRBD2
cdr3_nt: TGCGCCAGCAGCTTTAACGCGGGGGGGACGACCACAGATACGCAGTATTTT
cdr3_aa: CASSFNAGGTTTDTQYF

j_call: TRBJ2-3
v_call: TRBV5-1
clone_size: .
d_call: TRBD1
cdr3_nt: TGCGCCAGCGCCCTCCGGGACAGGGGGACAGATACGCAGTATTTT
cdr3_aa: CASALRDRGTDTQYF

j_call: TRBJ2-3
v_call: TRBV7-9
clone_size: .
d_call: TRBD1
cdr3_nt: TGTTCCAGCAGCTTAGGCCCGGGACAGGGTTCTAGCACAGATACGCAGTATTTT
cdr3_aa: CSSSLGPGQGSSTDTQYF

j_call: TRBJ1-2
v_call: TRBV28
clone_size: .
d_call: TRBD1
cdr3_nt: TGTGCCAGCAGCGGACTCAGACAGGGGGCCTGGTATGGCTACACCTTC
cdr3_aa: CASSGLRQGAWYGYTF

j_call: TRBJ2-2
v_call: TRBV5-4
clone_size: .
d_call: TRBD1
cdr3_nt: TGTGCCAGCAGCGTCCCGGGACAGGTGAACACCGGGGAGCTGTTTTTT
cdr3_aa: CASSVPGQVNTGELFF

j_call: TRBJ1-1
v_call: TRBV25-1
clone_size: .
d_call: .
cdr3_nt: TGTGCCAGCAGAGCTGAGGGGGTCACTGAAGCTTTCTTT
cdr3_aa: CASRAEGVTEAFF

j_call: TRBJ2-3
v_call: TRBV4-1
clone_size: .
d_call: .
cdr3_nt: TGCGCCAGCAGCCAAGAAAGCTCTAGAAACACAGATACGCAGTATTTT
cdr3_aa: CASSQESSRNTDTQYF

j_call: TRBJ2-7
v_call: TRBV6-6
clone_size: .
d_call: .
cdr3_nt: TGTGCCAGCAGTTATCAGGGGTCGAACCACGAGCAGTACTTC
cdr3_aa: CASSYQGSNHEQYF

j_call: TRBJ1-6
v_call: TRBV4-1
clone_size: .
d_call: .
cdr3_nt: TGCGCCAGCAGCCAAGACTCCCCTGGGAGAAATTCACCCCTCCACTTT
cdr3_aa: CASSQDSPGRNSPLHF

j_call: TRBJ2-7
v_call: TRBV10-3
clone_size: few
d_call: TRBD2
cdr3_nt: TGTGCCATCAGGGGGACTAGCGGGGGAGTCGAGCAGTACTTC
cdr3_aa: CAIRGTSGGVEQYF

j_call: TRBJ1-5
v_call: TRBV6-6
clone_size: .
d_call: TRBD1
cdr3_nt: TGTGCCAGCAGTTCCACAGGGGCGGATCAGCCCCAGCATTTT
cdr3_aa: CASSSTGADQPQHF

j_call: TRBJ2-2
v_call: TRBV10-1
clone_size: .
d_call: .
cdr3_nt: TGCGCCAGCAGCAGTACTAGAATCCCCGGGGAGCTGTTTTTT
cdr3_aa: CASSSTRIPGELFF

j_call: TRBJ1-4
v_call: TRBV5-1
clone_size: once
d_call: .
cdr3_nt: TGCGCCAGCAGCTTGGGGACACAGACAACTAATGAAAAACTGTTTTTT
cdr3_aa: CASSLGTQTTNEKLFF

j_call: TRBJ2-3
v_call: TRBV30
clone_size: .
d_call: .
cdr3_nt: TGTGCCTGGAGTACTGCAGGGAAGGGGTTCGCAGATACGCAGTATTTT
cdr3_aa: CAWSTAGKGFADTQYF

j_call: TRBJ1-3
v_call: TRBV19
clone_size: .
d_call: .
cdr3_nt: TGTGCCAGTAGTATTGCGGCAGTCTCTGGAAACACCATATATTTT
cdr3_aa: CASSIAAVSGNTIYF

j_call: TRBJ2-7
v_call: TRBV6-5
clone_size: few
d_call: .
cdr3_nt: TGTGCCAGCAGCGCGGGCTACCTCTACGAGCAGTACTTC
cdr3_aa: CASSAGYLYEQYF

j_call: TRBJ2-1
v_call: TRBV7-9
clone_size: .
d_call: .
cdr3_nt: TGTTCCAGCAGCTCCGGGGGCGGGGACAGAAGCAATGAGCAGTTCTTC
cdr3_aa: CSSSSGGGDRSNEQFF

j_call: TRBJ1-1
v_call: TRBV11-2
clone_size: .
d_call: TRBD1
cdr3_nt: TGTGCCAGCAGCTCTAGGGGGGGACAGGGGGCTGAAGCTTTCTTT
cdr3_aa: CASSSRGGQGAEAFF

j_call: TRBJ2-3
v_call: TRBV14
clone_size: .
d_call: TRBD2
cdr3_nt: TGTGCCAGCAGCCCCTTCAGCCACACTAGCGGGGTAATAGATACGCAGTATTTT
cdr3_aa: CASSPFSHTSGVIDTQYF

j_call: TRBJ1-1
v_call: TRBV5-6
clone_size: .
d_call: TRBD1
cdr3_nt: TGTGCCAGCAGCGGACGGACAGGCCTGAACACTGAAGCTTTCTTT
cdr3_aa: CASSGRTGLNTEAFF

j_call: TRBJ2-3
v_call: TRBV6-5
clone_size: once
d_call: .
cdr3_nt: TGTGCCAGCACCAGAAGGGGGAAGGGCACAGATACGCAGTATTTT
cdr3_aa: CASTRRGKGTDTQYF

j_call: TRBJ1-5
v_call: TRBV6-1
clone_size: .
d_call: .
cdr3_nt: TGTGCCACCTCACAGGAGAACAGGGGCAATCAGCCCCAGCATTTT
cdr3_aa: CATSQENRGNQPQHF

j_call: TRBJ2-5
v_call: TRBV7-9
clone_size: .
d_call: TRBD1
cdr3_nt: TGTGCCAGCAGCTTGGGCAGGGGGCGAGAGACCCAGTACTTC
cdr3_aa: CASSLGRGRETQYF

j_call: TRBJ2-3
v_call: TRBV20-1
clone_size: .
d_call: .
cdr3_nt: TGCAGTGCCGTTGAGACAGATACGCAGTATTTT
cdr3_aa: CSAVETDTQYF

j_call: TRBJ2-2
v_call: TRBV5-1
clone_size: .
d_call: TRBD1
cdr3_nt: TGCGCCAGCAGCGTTACAGGGGGTACGATCACCGGGGAGCTGTTTTTT
cdr3_aa: CASSVTGGTITGELFF

j_call: TRBJ2-1
v_call: TRBV7-2
clone_size: few
d_call: .
cdr3_nt: TGTGCCAGCAGCACATCCCCGGGACTTAAGCAGTTCTTC
cdr3_aa: CASSTSPGLKQFF

j_call: TRBJ2-7
v_call: TRBV2
clone_size: .
d_call: .
cdr3_nt: TGTGCCACCGGGGAGTTCTACGAGCAGTACTTC
cdr3_aa: CATGEFYEQYF

j_call: TRBJ1-3
v_call: TRBV2
clone_size: .
d_call: .
cdr3_nt: TGTGCCAGCAGCCTTCAGGGTTCTGGAAACACCATATATTTT
cdr3_aa: CASSLQGSGNTIYF

j_call: TRBJ1-5
v_call: TRBV19
clone_size: .
d_call: .
cdr3_nt: TGTGCCAGTAGTATACCCACCTCAACACAGGGAGTAGGGACGCCCCAGCATTTT
cdr3_aa: CASSIPTSTQGVGTPQHF

j_call: TRBJ2-7
v_call: TRBV12-5
clone_size: .
d_call: .
cdr3_nt: TGTGCTAGTGGTTTGGTACGGGGGACGGGCTACGAGCAGTACTTC
cdr3_aa: CASGLVRGTGYEQYF

j_call: TRBJ1-2
v_call: TRBV5-6
clone_size: .
d_call: .
cdr3_nt: TGTGCCAGCAGCTTGGCTCCCTATGGCTACACCTTC
cdr3_aa: CASSLAPYGYTF

j_call: TRBJ1-2
v_call: TRBV6-6
clone_size: .
d_call: .
cdr3_nt: TGTGCCAGTTGCGAGGGCCTGGGAAGCTACACCTTC
cdr3_aa: CASCEGLGSYTF